These 27 T cell receptor beta chains were sequenced from one sample in a study of CD8 T cells in Susac syndrome. Reverse transcription of 0.5 to 1 ug RNA was performed with random hexamers. From the immunoSEQ multiplex PCR reads, TCRdb called clonotypes with MiXCR, one entry per CDR3 protein. The sample carries 150,000 to 200,000 distinct CDR3 sequences, over 85% recorded once. What was sequenced was CD4+ T cells from PBMCs. The source is a human donor in good health.

The V call is TRBV12-3 or TRBV12-4, the J call TRBJ2-7; possibly TRBD1 or TRBD2 for D (5 bases each). Trimming took off 6 bases at V and 8 bases at J, with 20 bases between the two ends. CDR3 length: 14 amino acids. The CDR3 protein is CASSGPGTASQQYF. CDR3 nucleotide sequence: TGTGCCAGCAGCGGACCTGGGACGGCCTCTCAGCAGTACTTC.

V is TRBV7-2 and J is TRBJ2-5; a weak D match, TRBD2 (6 bases). There are 13 residues in the CDR3. CDR1 and CDR2 (germline): SGHTA, FQGNSA. V lost 1 base and J 10 bases, leaving 13 bases between the germline ends. This CDR3 reads CASSLDPGRGQYF. The CDR3 DNA follows: TGTGCCAGCAGCTTAGATCCTGGGCGGGGCCAGTACTTC.

V usage is TRBV20-1 and J usage is TRBJ1-2, with D unclear. Germline V gives CDR1 DFQATT, CDR2 SNEGSKA (reference sequence). Between the trimmed V and J ends, which lost 6 bases and 8 bases, there was a span of 16 bases. The CDR3 loop spans 12 amino acids. The CDR3 sequence is CSARQGMEGYTF. The CDR3 coding sequence is TGCAGTGCCCGTCAAGGGATGGAGGGCTACACCTTC.

V and J are TRBV4-2 and TRBJ1-2; D is ambiguous. V shed 0 bases and J shed 3 bases, with 11 bases lying between them. This CDR3 has 15 amino acids. CDR1 is LGHNA, CDR2 YNFKEQ, per germline. The CDR3 here is CASSQERLGHYGYTF. The CDR3 DNA reads TGTGCCAGCAGCCAAGAGAGACTCGGCCACTATGGCTACACCTTC.

The V gene is TRBV7-2, the J gene TRBJ2-7; D call uncertain. Germline assignment: CDR1 SGHTA and CDR2 FQGNSA. V shed 1 base and J shed 4 bases, with 8 bases lying between them. This CDR3 comprises 13 residues. The CDR3 region has the DNA TGTGCCAGCAGCTTAGAGGCAGAGTACGAGCAGTACTTC. This translates into CASSLEAEYEQYF.

The chain couples TRBV5-1 to TRBJ2-7; D gene ambiguous. This CDR3 has 11 residues. Trimming cost V 3 bases and J 7 bases, with 8 bases left between them. Germline V gene sequence: CDR1 SGHRS, CDR2 YFSETQ. The CDR3 DNA reads as TGCGCCAGCAGCTCAAACACGGAGCAGTACTTC. This translates into CASSSNTEQYF.

The chain couples TRBV4-2 to TRBJ1-1; 7 positions agree with TRBD1. V trimming: 0 bases; J trimming: 5 bases; junction bases outside the gene matches: 3. The CDR3 sequence is 14 residues long. Germline V gene sequence: CDR1 LGHNA, CDR2 YNFKEQ. CDR3 in DNA: TGTGCCAGCAGCCAAGAGCCAGGGGGTACTGAAGCTTTCTTT. Encoded protein: CASSQEPGGTEAFF.

The chain carries TRBV3-1 and TRBJ2-5; D gene uncertain. Germline CDR1 and CDR2: LGHDT and YNNKEL (reference sequence). V lost 2 bases and J lost 5, with 3 bases in between. This CDR3 has 11 amino acids. CDR3 region: CASSQYETQYF. CDR3 nucleotides: TGTGCCAGCAGCCAATATGAGACCCAGTACTTC.

The chain has TRBV20-1 and TRBJ2-5; unclear D gene. The CDR3 is 13 amino acids. Germline values: CDR1 DFQATT, CDR2 SNEGSKA (reference sequence). V lost 5 bases and J lost 1, with 11 bases in between. This CDR3 is CSAARSVQETQYF. The CDR3 DNA follows: TGCAGTGCTGCTCGAAGCGTCCAAGAGACCCAGTACTTC.

The J gene is TRBJ2-3, the V gene TRBV15; D ambiguous. Trimming removed 2 bases from V and 6 bases from J, with 12 bases in between. The CDR3 contains 14 residues. Germline loops: CDR1 LNHNV, CDR2 YYDKDF (reference sequence). The CDR3 nucleotides read TGTGCCACCAGCAGAAGCACAGTGGCCGATACGCAGTATTTT. Residues: CATSRSTVADTQYF. The whole variable domain, filled in from reference TRBV15 and TRBJ2-3, reads DAMVIQNPRYQVTQFGKPVTLSCSQTLNHNVMYWYQQKSSQAPKLLFHYYDKDFNNEADTPDNFQSRRPNTSFCFLDIRSPGLGDTAMYLCATSRSTVADTQYFGPGTRLTVL.

This rearrangement joins TRBV5-4 to TRBJ1-1; D not resolved. Germline assignment: CDR1 SGHNT and CDR2 YYREEE (reference sequence). V lost 0 bases to trimming and J lost 1 base, with 10 bases between them. There are 15 residues in the CDR3. In nucleotides, the CDR3 is TGTGCCAGCAGCTTGGTATCGGCGAGGAACACTGAAGCTTTCTTT. Translating gives CASSLVSARNTEAFF.

The rearrangement uses TRBV5-1 and TRBJ2-7; D unclear. Between the trimmed V and J ends, which lost 0 bases and 7 bases, there was a span of 17 bases. This CDR3 spans 15 amino acids. Germline CDR1 is SGHRS and CDR2 is YFSETQ. CDR3 protein: CASSLVSQGLREQYF. CDR3 DNA: TGCGCCAGCAGCTTGGTTTCACAAGGCCTACGAGAGCAGTACTTC. Variable domain in full (rest from reference TRBV5-1 and TRBJ2-7): KAGVTQTPRYLIKTRGQQVTLSCSPISGHRSVSWYQQTPGQGLQFLFEYFSETQRNKGNFPGRFSGRQFSNSRSEMNVSTLELGDSALYLCASSLVSQGLREQYFGPGTRLTVT.

The CDR3 protein is CSVWGDYGYTF. The CDR3 DNA sequence: TGCAGCGTTTGGGGGGACTATGGCTACACCTTC. The genes are TRBV29-1 and TRBJ1-2, with D possibly matching TRBD1 (5 bases). In germline, CDR1 is SQVTM, CDR2 ANQGSEA. V was clipped by 5 bases and J by 3 bases, with 7 bases between them. The CDR3 sequence is 11 residues long.

This chain uses TRBV18 with TRBJ2-3, with 8 bases identical to TRBD1. V was pared by 4 bases and J by 5 bases, with 11 bases of the junction left unmatched. The CDR3 spans 16 residues. CDR1 is KGHSH and CDR2 is LQKENI in the germline V gene. The CDR3 protein is CASSRTRQGARDTQYF. As DNA, the CDR3 is TGTGCCAGCTCACGAACCAGGCAGGGGGCGAGAGATACGCAGTATTTT.

This chain's CDR3 is CSARDPGRDGYTF. The CDR3 DNA sequence: TGCAGTGCTAGAGACCCTGGCAGGGATGGCTACACCTTC. This chain links TRBV20-1 with TRBJ1-2; maybe TRBD1 (5 bases). V was pared by 0 bases and J by 6 bases, with 11 bases between. This CDR3 spans 13 amino acids. From germline, CDR1 is DFQATT and CDR2 SNEGSKA (reference sequence).

The V call is TRBV25-1, the J call TRBJ1-5; possibly TRBD1 for D (5 bases). Germline values: CDR1 MGHDK, CDR2 SYGVNS. Trimming stripped 4 bases from V and 6 bases from J, with 7 bases between. This CDR3 contains 12 residues. Here the CDR3 DNA reads TGTGCCAGCAGTGGGAGGGGTCAGCCCCAGCATTTT. Translation: CASSGRGQPQHF.

This chain joins TRBV30 and TRBJ1-5; 10 bases are a match to TRBD1. Germline V lookup: CDR1 GTSNPN, CDR2 SVGIG (reference sequence). The J segment lost 9 bases and the V segment lost 8 bases, leaving 7 bases of the junction unmatched. The CDR3 loop spans 12 amino acids. The CDR3 DNA follows: TGTGCCACGAAGGGACAGGGGATGCCCCAGCATTTT. The encoded protein is CATKGQGMPQHF.

The V call is TRBV3-1, the J call TRBJ2-3; D call uncertain. The CDR3 sequence is 14 residues long. Between the trimmed V and J ends, which lost 2 bases and 6 bases, there was a span of 12 bases. CDR1 LGHDT and CDR2 YNNKEL come from the germline V gene (reference sequence). CDR3 nucleotides: TGTGCCAGCAGCCAAAGCCGGAGCCAGGATACGCAGTATTTT. Translating gives CASSQSRSQDTQYF.

The chain couples TRBV15 to TRBJ1-2, with D possibly being TRBD1 (6 bases). This CDR3 has 15 amino acids. With 3 bases removed from V and 7 bases from J, the gap between germline ends came to 18 bases. The germline gives CDR1 LNHNV, CDR2 YYDKDF (reference sequence). CDR3 bases: TGTGCCACCAGCAGGCTAAACCCTGGACAGTTTGGCTACACCTTC. This translates into CATSRLNPGQFGYTF.

The chain carries TRBV15 and TRBJ2-6; D is possibly TRBD2 (5 bases). Germline CDR1 LNHNV, CDR2 YYDKDF (reference sequence). With 0 bases removed from V and 2 bases from J, the gap between germline ends came to 14 bases. The CDR3 extends over 18 amino acids. The chain's CDR3 is CATSRDRGGWPGANVLTF. In DNA, the CDR3 is TGTGCCACCAGCAGAGATCGAGGCGGGTGGCCTGGGGCCAACGTCCTGACTTTC.

The gene calls are TRBV4-2 and TRBJ2-7; D call uncertain. The germline gives CDR1 LGHNA, CDR2 YNFKEQ. There are 14 residues in the CDR3. Trimming took off 6 bases at V and 6 bases at J, with 18 bases between the two ends. CDR3 region: CASRRDQVSPEQYF. The CDR3 nucleotides are TGTGCCAGCAGACGTGATCAGGTCAGCCCCGAGCAGTACTTC.

The V call is TRBV7-2, the J call TRBJ1-2; D not certain. CDR3 length: 13 residues. V lost 4 bases to trimming and J lost 6 bases, with 12 bases between them. Germline CDR1 is SGHTA and CDR2 is FQGNSA. CDR3 nucleotide sequence: TGTGCCAGCAGCTCAACAGAGGTTCATGGCTACACCTTC. Amino acid sequence: CASSSTEVHGYTF.

This rearrangement joins TRBV30 to TRBJ1-2, with D tentatively TRBD1 (5 bases). V was pared by 3 bases and J by 2 bases, with 7 bases between. CDR1 is GTSNPN and CDR2 is SVGIG in the germline V gene (reference sequence). CDR3 length equals 12 residues. CDR3 amino acids: CAWRRGNYGYTF. CDR3 sequence (DNA): TGTGCCTGGAGACGGGGGAACTATGGCTACACCTTC.

This chain joins TRBV20-1 and TRBJ2-5; D is perhaps TRBD1 or TRBD2 (5 bases each). With 1 base removed from V and 1 base from J, the gap between germline ends came to 10 bases. The CDR3 runs to 14 residues. CDR1 is DFQATT, CDR2 SNEGSKA, per germline (reference sequence). CDR3 sequence: CSARAPGTQETQYF. The DNA for the CDR3 is TGCAGTGCTAGAGCACCCGGGACCCAAGAGACCCAGTACTTC.

The chain has TRBV5-1 and TRBJ1-6; D is unresolved. Germline values: CDR1 SGHRS, CDR2 YFSETQ. The CDR3 totals 14 residues. V was clipped by 0 bases and J by 7 bases, with 8 bases between them. The chain's CDR3 is CASSLVTGNSPLHF. The CDR3, as DNA: TGCGCCAGCAGCTTGGTGACCGGGAATTCACCCCTCCACTTT.

The chain couples TRBV20-1 to TRBJ1-5; D gene uncertain. Germline V gives CDR1 DFQATT, CDR2 SNEGSKA (reference sequence). With 3 bases removed from V and 5 bases from J, the gap between germline ends came to 8 bases. CDR3 size: 12 residues. The DNA of the CDR3 is TGCAGTGCTAGTGGCAGCCATCAGCCCCAGCATTTT. Residues: CSASGSHQPQHF.

The rearrangement joins TRBV18 to TRBJ2-1; 8 bases map to TRBD1. The germline gives CDR1 KGHSH, CDR2 LQKENI. The CDR3 has 15 amino acids. V gave up 1 base and J gave up 6 bases; unmatched junction bases: 5. CDR3 residues: CASSPLRGLGNEQFF. The CDR3 DNA reads as TGTGCCAGCTCACCACTCAGGGGGCTCGGCAATGAGCAGTTCTTC.